These 19 T cell receptor beta chains originate from one sample sequenced in a study of OX40 agonist ivuxolimab in advanced cancers. Profiling relied on immunoSEQ multiplex PCR, and the TCRdb table lists in-frame clones only, not all of them. The profile covers some 41,000 clones, with approximately 90% appearing a single time and roughly 2.3% taken by the ten largest. This specimen was CD4+ or CD8+ T cells sorted from blood, taken in a trial of the OX40 agonist ivuxolimab. These receptors all stem from an adult with an advanced solid tumor such as melanoma, head and neck, liver or kidney cancer.

The chain joins TRBV19 to TRBJ2-7; D is possibly TRBD1 (5 bases). The V and J ends lost 3 bases and 2 bases respectively, with 8 bases between them. This CDR3 has 13 amino acids. Looked up from germline, CDR1 is LNHDA and CDR2 is SQIVND (reference sequence). The DNA of the CDR3 is TGTGCCAGTAGTATGGGGCAGACCTACGAGCAGTACTTC. Translated: CASSMGQTYEQYF. Full variable domain (remainder filled in from reference TRBV19 and TRBJ2-7): DGGITQSPKYLFRKEGQNVTLSCEQNLNHDAMYWYRQDPGQGLRLIYYSQIVNDFQKGDIAEGYSVSREKKESFPLTVTSAQKNPTAFYLCASSMGQTYEQYFGPGTRLTVT.

The rearrangement uses TRBV2 and TRBJ2-3; 7 bases line up with TRBD1. The CDR3 has 14 residues. Germline CDR1 SNHLY, CDR2 FYNNEI. Losses at the gene ends were 8 bases for V and 2 bases for J; bases not matched to a gene: 7. CDR3 bases: TGTGCCAGCCTCGAGGGACAGCCCACAGATACGCAGTATTTT. Residues: CASLEGQPTDTQYF.

The V gene is TRBV6-6, the J gene TRBJ1-1; D not certain. This CDR3 has 14 amino acids. Germline V lookup: CDR1 MNHNY, CDR2 SVGAGI (reference sequence). The V end lost 2 bases, the J end lost 0 bases, and 7 bases lay between the germline ends. DNA for the CDR3: TGTGCCAGCAGTTACAGCGGTGTGAACACTGAAGCTTTCTTT. It codes for CASSYSGVNTEAFF.

A few counts support this clone. The chain recombines TRBV5-3 with TRBJ1-2, with D tentatively TRBD1 (6 bases). Being an ORF, TRBV5-3 has a function that is uncertain. Trimming left V 1 base short and J 7 bases short, with 14 bases between. This CDR3 contains 14 residues. The CDR3 DNA reads as TGTGCCAGAAGCTTGTTCGAGGGGGTGTGTGGCTACACCTTC. The encoded protein is CARSLFEGVCGYTF.

V and J are TRBV13 and TRBJ1-1; D is ambiguous. V lost 3 bases and J 0 bases, leaving 8 bases between the germline ends. Germline-derived CDR1 and CDR2 are PRHDT and FYEKMQ (reference sequence). CDR3 length: 14 amino acids. The CDR3 loop is CASSFGSMNTEAFF. The CDR3 DNA reads as TGTGCCAGCAGCTTTGGGTCAATGAACACTGAAGCTTTCTTT.

CDR3 sequence (DNA): TGTGCCAGCAGCTCGCGGACAGGGACCCACCAAGAGACCCAGTACTTC. Amino acids: CASSSRTGTHQETQYF. V usage is TRBV13 and J usage is TRBJ2-5; 8 bases are a match to TRBD1. With V trimmed by 4 bases and J by 0 bases, 7 bases remained unmatched. Germline V lookup: CDR1 PRHDT, CDR2 FYEKMQ (reference sequence). The CDR3 consists of 16 residues.

CDR3 nucleotides: TGCGCCAGCAGCCAAGAAGGGTTAGCGGGGAATCAGCCCCAGCATTTT. It codes for CASSQEGLAGNQPQHF. The V and J genes are TRBV4-1 and TRBJ1-5, with no clear D. The CDR3 is 16 residues long. The germline V gene encodes CDR1 MGHRA and CDR2 YSYEKL. V lost 0 bases and J 4 bases, leaving 13 bases between the germline ends.

The chain joins TRBV9 to TRBJ2-7; no reliable D call. The CDR3 is made up of 13 amino acids. Trimming shortened V by 4 bases and J by 3 bases, and 11 bases separated the two germline ends. Germline V gene sequence: CDR1 SGDLS, CDR2 YYNGEE. As DNA, the CDR3 is TGTGCCAGCAGCACGCCAAAGGTCTACGAGCAGTACTTC. It translates to CASSTPKVYEQYF.

This sequence joins TRBV18 and TRBJ2-7; a weak D match, TRBD2 (5 bases). The length of the CDR3 is 15 residues. The V end lost 3 bases, the J end lost 3 bases, and 15 bases lay between the germline ends. Germline loops: CDR1 KGHSH, CDR2 LQKENI. CDR3 sequence reads: CASSPSGELSYEQYF. Written as DNA, the CDR3 is TGTGCCAGCTCACCGTCCGGGGAATTGAGCTACGAGCAGTACTTC. Full variable domain (rest looked up from reference TRBV18 and TRBJ2-7): NAGVMQNPRHLVRRRGQEARLRCSPMKGHSHVYWYRQLPEEGLKFMVYLQKENIIDESGMPKERFSAEFPKEGPSILRIQQVVRGDSAAYFCASSPSGELSYEQYFGPGTRLTVT.

The gene calls are TRBV19 and TRBJ2-5; the D is unclear. Germline assignment: CDR1 LNHDA and CDR2 SQIVND (reference sequence). The CDR3 covers 14 residues. Trimming cost V 3 bases and J 1 base, with 9 bases left between them. The CDR3 loop is CASSIPGAQETQYF. DNA of the CDR3: TGTGCCAGTAGTATTCCCGGAGCCCAAGAGACCCAGTACTTC.

The rearrangement joins TRBV6-6 to TRBJ2-7, with D tentatively TRBD1 or TRBD2 (7 bases each). The CDR3 extends over 12 amino acids. In germline, CDR1 is MNHNY, CDR2 SVGAGI (reference sequence). With 8 bases removed from V and 5 bases from J, the gap between germline ends came to 13 bases. CDR3 in amino acids: CASQTGRDEQYF. CDR3 coding DNA: TGTGCCAGCCAGACAGGGAGGGACGAGCAGTACTTC.

This chain joins TRBV29-1 and TRBJ1-1; D might be TRBD1 (5 bases). The CDR3 length is 11 residues. Germline values: CDR1 SQVTM, CDR2 ANQGSEA. Trimming shortened V by 7 bases and J by 8 bases, and 14 bases separated the two germline ends. This CDR3 is CSGGVAGEAFF. The CDR3 DNA reads TGCAGCGGGGGGGTGGCAGGGGAAGCTTTCTTT.

The chain is built from TRBV6-1 and TRBJ2-1; the D gene is possibly TRBD2 (5 bases). This CDR3 comprises 19 residues. Germline CDR1 and CDR2: MNHNS and SASEGT. Trimming removed 2 bases from V and 0 bases from J, with 20 bases in between. The DNA for the CDR3 is TGTGCCAGCAGTGAAAAGGGCCGAGGGTCCGGGTTCTCCTACAATGAGCAGTTCTTC. It is translated as CASSEKGRGSGFSYNEQFF.

This sequence joins TRBV5-5 and TRBJ1-2; 7 bases are shared with TRBD1. J gave up 2 bases and V 0 bases, and 10 bases lay outside the gene matches. Germline CDR1 SGHKS, CDR2 YYEKEE (reference sequence). The length of the CDR3 is 17 residues. CDR3 DNA: TGTGCCAGCAGCTTGGTTGGGACGACAGGGAGCAACTATGGCTACACCTTC. Translation: CASSLVGTTGSNYGYTF. The full variable domain, completed using reference TRBV5-5 and TRBJ1-2, is DAGVTQSPTHLIKTRGQQVTLRCSPISGHKSVSWYQQVLGQGPQFIFQYYEKEERGRGNFPDRFSARQFPNYSSELNVNALLLGDSALYLCASSLVGTTGSNYGYTFGSGTRLTVV.

The V gene is TRBV7-2, the J gene TRBJ2-7, with D possibly matching TRBD1 (5 bases). Germline assignment: CDR1 SGHTA and CDR2 FQGNSA. The CDR3 is 14 residues long. V lost 3 bases, J lost 0 bases, and 9 bases lay in between. Here the CDR3 reads CASSFQGGSYEQYF. The CDR3 DNA follows: TGTGCCAGCAGCTTTCAGGGCGGCTCCTACGAGCAGTACTTC.

In DNA form, the CDR3 reads TGCACCAGCAGCCACCAAAGAGATCCAATCAAGGGGCAAAATTCACCCCTCCACTTT. Protein: CTSSHQRDPIKGQNSPLHF. The V and J genes are TRBV1 and TRBJ1-6; the table's D call of TRBD1 was not tested on the DNA. TRBV1 is a known pseudogene. The CDR3 loop spans 19 amino acids.

The count of this clone is one. V and J are TRBV2 and TRBJ2-3; a possible D gene is TRBD1 (5 bases). The V gene's germline CDR1 is SNHLY and CDR2 FYNNEI. The CDR3 extends over 13 amino acids. The germline V and J ends were trimmed by 8 bases and 0 bases, with 9 bases remaining between them. For the CDR3, the DNA is TGTGCCAGCGCTAGGGGAAGCACAGATACGCAGTATTTT. Translation: CASARGSTDTQYF.

J is TRBJ2-5 and V is TRBV2; a weak D match, TRBD2 (6 bases). The germline V and J ends were trimmed by 2 bases and 6 bases, with 13 bases remaining between them. The CDR3 consists of 14 residues. The V gene's germline CDR1 is SNHLY and CDR2 FYNNEI. The CDR3 nucleotides are TGTGCCAGCAGTGAAAGCCCGGGGGAAAAGACCCAGTACTTC. Translated: CASSESPGEKTQYF. The variable domain in full, completed from reference TRBV2 and TRBJ2-5, reads EPEVTQTPSHQVTQMGQEVILRCVPISNHLYFYWYRQILGQKVEFLVSFYNNEISEKSEIFDDQFSVERPDGSNFTLKIRSTKLEDSAMYFCASSESPGEKTQYFGPGTRLLVL.

V is TRBV12-5 and J is TRBJ1-1; D is perhaps TRBD1 (5 bases). The ends were cut back, 2 bases at V and 3 bases at J, with 7 bases in the middle. Germline V gene data show CDR1 as LGHNT and CDR2 as FRNRAP. The CDR3 is 13 amino acids. CDR3 sequence (DNA): TGTGCTAGTGGTTTGTTACAGGACACTGAAGCTTTCTTT. Its protein product is CASGLLQDTEAFF.